This T cell receptor (beta chain) was recorded in a study of blood T cell repertoires in COVID-19. At the level of the study: Researchers got acute and convalescent COVID-19 samples from the United States, Italy and Spain. T cells, B-cell-depleted T cells, or PBMCs supplied cDNA or gDNA.

The length of the CDR3 is 16 residues. Germline CDR1 reads SGHNT; CDR2 reads YYREEE (reference sequence). V was clipped by 0 bases and J by 5 bases, with 14 bases between them. As processed by the authors: Nucleated cell counts were estimated from reference gene primer amplification. Assay used: immunoSEQ multiplex PCR; TCRdb lists only in-frame clones, some missing. V, J and clone size are taken as reported in that table, and D and trimming were inferred from the DNA itself. The table lists about 110,000 clones, around 86% of them singletons, with roughly 37% in the top ten. The V and J genes are TRBV5-4 and TRBJ1-4; possibly TRBD1 for D (6 bases). The sequenced material came from peripheral blood. The TCR was taken from an elderly man with acute or convalescent COVID-19. This CDR3 is CASSLAGGRINEKLFF. The CDR3 DNA is TGTGCCAGCAGCTTGGCCGGGGGGCGGATCAATGAAAAACTGTTTTTT.